One and the same sample provided the 8 T cell receptor beta chains below, sequenced in a study of high-grade serous ovarian cancer treatment subgroups. This table comes from immunoSEQ multiplex PCR, and its TCRdb copy is limited to in-frame clones, with some not included. The table includes over 2,500 clones, 72% detected once. The tumor samples were collected prior to definitive surgery or chemotherapy. Sequencing was performed on tumor tissue. The receptors shown here come from a human donor with high-grade serous ovarian cancer.

This clone was detected a few times. The gene calls are TRBV2 and TRBJ2-7; 7 bases agree with TRBD1. The CDR3 consists of 14 residues. Germline V gene data show CDR1 as SNHLY and CDR2 as FYNNEI. Losses at the gene ends were 4 bases for V and 3 bases for J; bases not matched to a gene: 6. DNA of the CDR3: TGTGCCAGCAGTGGGAGAAGACAGGGCTACGAGCAGTACTTC. Translating it yields CASSGRRQGYEQYF.

The gene calls are TRBV4-1 and TRBJ2-7; D not certain. The CDR3 is made up of 12 amino acids. The germline CDR1 and CDR2 sequences are MGHRA and YSYEKL. Trimming left V 5 bases short and J 3 bases short, with 8 bases between. The CDR3 loop reads CASSDGDYEQYF. The CDR3 DNA reads TGCGCCAGCAGCGACGGCGACTACGAGCAGTACTTC.

This chain links TRBV2 with TRBJ2-7; 10 bases align to TRBD2. V was pared by 4 bases and J by 0 bases, with 3 bases of the junction left unmatched. The CDR3 length is 15 residues. CDR1 is SNHLY, CDR2 FYNNEI, per germline. CDR3 in DNA: TGTGCCAGCAGTGTACTAGCGGGGAGCTCCTACGAGCAGTACTTC. Translating gives CASSVLAGSSYEQYF.

The chain joins TRBV6-6 to TRBJ1-1; D is possibly TRBD1 (6 bases). Germline V gene data show CDR1 as MNHNY and CDR2 as SVGAGI (reference sequence). The CDR3 has 12 residues. V shed 8 bases and J shed 7 bases, with 14 bases lying between them. This CDR3 is CASRGAVYEAFF. In DNA, the CDR3 is TGTGCCAGCCGGGGGGCAGTTTATGAAGCTTTCTTT.

The chain joins TRBV6-5 to TRBJ1-1, with 8 positions matching TRBD1. There are 14 residues in the CDR3. Germline loops: CDR1 MNHEY, CDR2 SVGAGI. J gave up 3 bases and V 5 bases, and 5 bases lay outside the gene matches. CDR3 in DNA: TGTGCCAGCAGTACGCGGACAGGGTACACTGAAGCTTTCTTT. Its protein product is CASSTRTGYTEAFF.

This clone was picked up a small number of times. This chain uses TRBV6-1 with TRBJ1-2; D not resolved. The CDR3 contains 13 residues. V lost 6 bases and J lost 4, with 12 bases in between. Germline values: CDR1 MNHNS, CDR2 SASEGT. DNA for the CDR3: TGTGCCAGCAGCCTCGGTAATTCCTATGGCTACACCTTC. Translation: CASSLGNSYGYTF.

The V and J genes are TRBV14 and TRBJ1-2; unclear D gene. Trimming removed 0 bases at V and 13 bases at J, with 12 bases between. The germline CDR1 and CDR2 sequences are SGHDN and FVKESK. The CDR3 totals 12 residues. For the CDR3, the DNA is TGTGCCAGCAGCCAAGAAGGCATTTATAGCACCTTC. This sequence encodes CASSQEGIYSTF.

This chain joins TRBV11-2 and TRBJ1-2; D remains unclear. V shed 0 bases and J shed 6 bases, with 17 bases lying between them. The CDR3 has 16 residues. The germline V gene encodes CDR1 SGHAT and CDR2 FQNNGV. Here the CDR3 DNA reads TGTGCCAGCAGCTTAGATCGGGTAGGCAGGTCAAATGGCTACACCTTC. Residues: CASSLDRVGRSNGYTF.